The rows below give T cell receptor beta chains drawn from one sample of a study of human T cells and chemical hapten exposure. TCRdb reprocessed the RACE reads with MiXCR, giving one entry per CDR3 protein. The data hold roughly 180,000 distinct CDR3 sequences, with more than 12% observed a single time. The sequencing used whole blood, collected in connection with sensitization to the hapten diphenylcyclopropenone (DPC). Receptors originate from a woman in her thirties with alopecia areata. Some clones in this sample may be carry-over from other donors' samples. Each CDR3 is given with its conserved first and last residue. Fields, in order: clone size, V gene, D gene, J gene, CDR3 DNA, CDR3 protein. D genes are given only for firm matches. The size of a clone is reported for some rows only, either as once, few or many, or as a class for expanded clones.

-	TRBV14	TRBD2	TRBJ2-1	TGTGCCAGCAGCCCCCTGACTAGCGGGAGCAGCTACAATGAGCAGTTCTTC	CASSPLTSGSSYNEQFF
few	TRBV7-2	-	TRBJ1-3	TGTGCCAGCAGCTCGGGGCTCTCTGGAAACACCATATATTTT	CASSSGLSGNTIYF
many	TRBV4-2	TRBD1	TRBJ1-6	TGTGCCAGCAGCCAAGGGGACAGGGAGGATTCACCCCTCCACTTT	CASSQGDREDSPLHF
many	TRBV27	-	TRBJ1-1	TGTGCCAGCAGTTTGGGGCGTGCGAACACTGAAGCTTTCTTT	CASSLGRANTEAFF
many	TRBV10-3	TRBD1	TRBJ2-7	TGTGCCATCAGTGAGTCGGCGACAGGGGAAAACGAGCAGTACTTC	CAISESATGENEQYF
few	TRBV19	-	TRBJ2-1	TGTGCCAGTAGTATAGGAAGGATCAATGAGCAGTTCTTC	CASSIGRINEQFF
-	TRBV2	TRBD2	TRBJ2-2	TGTGCCAGCAGTGGGGGAGGGGCCGGGGAGCTGTTTTTT	CASSGGGAGELFF
-	TRBV6-5	-	TRBJ1-5	TGTGCCAGCAGTCCCCCACAAGGAACCCAGCATTTT	CASSPPQGTQHF
-	TRBV4-1	TRBD2	TRBJ2-2	TGCGCCAGCACGTCCTCGGCTAGCGGCTCGAACACCGGGGAGCTGTTTTTT	CASTSSASGSNTGELFF
few	TRBV29-1	-	TRBJ2-5	TGCAGCGTTGAAGGCCAGGTAGAGACCCAGTACTTC	CSVEGQVETQYF
-	TRBV20-1	-	TRBJ2-3	TGCAGTGCTAGAGGGCAGGGTCAACTCACAGATACGCAGTATTTT	CSARGQGQLTDTQYF
many	TRBV7-2	-	TRBJ1-2	TGTGCCAGCAGCTCTTATCCCCCAAGATCCTATGGCTACACCTTC	CASSSYPPRSYGYTF
-	TRBV25-1	-	TRBJ1-6	TGTGCCAGCAGTGAGAGGGGTGTCGCCTATAATTCACCCCTCCACTTT	CASSERGVAYNSPLHF
-	TRBV7-9	-	TRBJ2-7	TGTGCCAGCAGCTTAGGGTGGTCAAACTCCTACGAGCAGTACTTC	CASSLGWSNSYEQYF
many	TRBV7-8	-	TRBJ1-2	TGTGCCAGCAGCTTTAATATAAGGGGAGGTCTCGTAGCCGGCTACACCTTC	CASSFNIRGGLVAGYTF
many	TRBV6-2/TRBV6-3	TRBD2	TRBJ2-5	TGTGCCAGCAGCCCCGCCGGGGGGAGGGCCGCAGAGACCCAGTACTTC	CASSPAGGRAAETQYF
-	TRBV10-2	TRBD1	TRBJ1-2	TGCGCCAGCAGGATTCGACAGGGGGGAGGCTACACCTTC	CASRIRQGGGYTF
few	TRBV29-1	-	TRBJ2-1	TGCAGCGTTGATCGTGGTCTGCCGTTCTTC	CSVDRGLPFF
few	TRBV6-5	-	TRBJ2-1	TGTGCCAGCCGTGGCGGGCGGGGGCCCAACAATGAGCAGTTCTTC	CASRGGRGPNNEQFF
-	TRBV6-1	TRBD2	TRBJ2-2	TGTGCCAGCAGCCTAGCGGGGAAGCCGAACACCGGGGAGCTGTTTTTT	CASSLAGKPNTGELFF
few	TRBV28	TRBD1	TRBJ1-3	TGTGCCAGCAGTTTATCTGACAGGGGTAGTGGAAACACCATATATTTT	CASSLSDRGSGNTIYF
few	TRBV18	-	TRBJ2-3	TGTGCCAGCTCACCCCTAAGTGGGGGCGACACAGATACGCAGTATTTT	CASSPLSGGDTDTQYF
few	TRBV20-1	-	TRBJ2-3	TGCAGTGCTAGACGGAGAGGGGATACGCAGTATTTT	CSARRRGDTQYF
-	TRBV6-2/TRBV6-3	-	TRBJ2-5	TGTGCCAGCAAGCCGGGCTTGTACCAAGAGACCCAGTACTTC	CASKPGLYQETQYF
many	TRBV4-2	TRBD1	TRBJ1-2	TGTGCCAGCAGCCAAACAGGGGCTCATGGCTACACCTTC	CASSQTGAHGYTF
few	TRBV30	-	TRBJ2-2	TGTGCCTGGAGTGTACAAGTAGGCGTCGGGGAGCTGTTTTTT	CAWSVQVGVGELFF
-	TRBV29-1	-	TRBJ2-2	TGCAGCGTCGTGGAGGCAGGGTCCGGGGAGCTGTTTTTT	CSVVEAGSGELFF
few	TRBV7-2	-	TRBJ2-7	TGTGCCAGCAGCTTGACAGGCGGAGCCCACACCGAGCAGTACTTC	CASSLTGGAHTEQYF
-	TRBV20-1	TRBD2	TRBJ2-7	TGCAGTGCTAGGGTAGGGACTAGCGGGTCGTCCTACGAGCAGTACTTC	CSARVGTSGSSYEQYF
-	TRBV28	-	TRBJ2-4	TGTGCCAGCAGTTTAGAACAGAAAAACATTCAGTACTTC	CASSLEQKNIQYF
few	TRBV29-1	TRBD2	TRBJ2-3	TGCAGCCTTGGAGGTGCGGGGGGGCCCACAGATACGCAGTATTTT	CSLGGAGGPTDTQYF
-	TRBV2	-	TRBJ1-6	TGTGCCAGCAATCCGGGCCGGTCACCCCTCCACTTT	CASNPGRSPLHF
few	TRBV11-2	TRBD2	TRBJ2-2	TGTGCCAGCAGCTTAGTGGCGGGAGGGGCCGGGGAGCTGTTTTTT	CASSLVAGGAGELFF
-	TRBV20-1	-	TRBJ2-4	TGCAGTGCTAGCCCACTAGAGGGGGGTTGGTTAGCCAAAAACATTCAGTACTTC	CSASPLEGGWLAKNIQYF
few	TRBV6-1	-	TRBJ1-5	TGTGCCAGCAGTGAAGCAAGACAGAATAGCAATCAGCCCCAGCATTTT	CASSEARQNSNQPQHF
-	TRBV29-1	-	TRBJ2-5	TGCAGCGACGGACCCCAGGGCGAGACCCAGTACTTC	CSDGPQGETQYF
many	TRBV12-3/TRBV12-4	TRBD1	TRBJ1-1	TGTGCCAGCAGATCTCCGAAGGGGGCGGGGACTGAAGCTTTCTTT	CASRSPKGAGTEAFF
-	TRBV7-2	TRBD1	TRBJ1-2	TGTGCCAGCAGCTTAGCCCGGACAGGCCAGGGAGGCTACACCTTC	CASSLARTGQGGYTF
-	TRBV29-1	-	TRBJ2-3	TGCAGCGTTGAATTGTTCGGGAGAGCGGCAGATACGCAGTATTTT	CSVELFGRAADTQYF
many	TRBV30	-	TRBJ2-1	TGTGCCTGGACGCCAGGGGGAGGGCCTTACAATGAGCAGTTCTTC	CAWTPGGGPYNEQFF
-	TRBV29-1	TRBD2	TRBJ2-1	TGCAGCGCCTCAATGGCGCGGGAGGGGAGTAATGAGCAGTTCTTC	CSASMAREGSNEQFF
few	TRBV20-1	-	TRBJ1-1	TGCAGTGCTAGAGATTCGATACGTGGGAGTGACGCTTTCTTT	CSARDSIRGSDAFF
-	TRBV4-2	TRBD2	TRBJ2-3	TGTGCCAGCAGCCAAGAGGATCGTGCGGCGGGGGCAGATACGCAGTATTTT	CASSQEDRAAGADTQYF
few	TRBV11-3	-	TRBJ2-5	TGTGCCAGCAGCTTAGTCGGACCCCCCCAAGAGACCCAGTACTTC	CASSLVGPPQETQYF